This T cell receptor (beta chain) comes out of a study of T cell repertoires in cytomegalovirus infection. As for the study in general: Researchers turned to recently identified HLA-C-restricted CMV epitopes as well as well-studied HLA-B-restricted ones.

TCRdb passed the reads through MiXCR, listing each CDR3 protein once. In the table there are about 900,000 distinct CDR3 sequences, about 33% of which are singletons. Germline values: CDR1 SQVTM, CDR2 ANQGSEA. The CDR3 spans 14 residues. With 3 bases removed from V and 0 bases from J, the gap between germline ends came to 8 bases. This clonotype was seen ten or more times. The antigen is unknown. The sequence derives from a human donor in good health (CMV status not recorded). Some clones in this sample may be carry-over from other donors' samples. The sequencing used cultured CD8+ T cells from PBMCs, collected from culture after CMV antigen stimulation. The rearrangement uses TRBV29-1 and TRBJ2-2; TRBD1 is a possible D gene (6 bases). DNA of the CDR3: TGCAGCGTTGACAGGGGCGCGAACACCGGGGAGCTGTTTTTT. Encoded protein: CSVDRGANTGELFF.